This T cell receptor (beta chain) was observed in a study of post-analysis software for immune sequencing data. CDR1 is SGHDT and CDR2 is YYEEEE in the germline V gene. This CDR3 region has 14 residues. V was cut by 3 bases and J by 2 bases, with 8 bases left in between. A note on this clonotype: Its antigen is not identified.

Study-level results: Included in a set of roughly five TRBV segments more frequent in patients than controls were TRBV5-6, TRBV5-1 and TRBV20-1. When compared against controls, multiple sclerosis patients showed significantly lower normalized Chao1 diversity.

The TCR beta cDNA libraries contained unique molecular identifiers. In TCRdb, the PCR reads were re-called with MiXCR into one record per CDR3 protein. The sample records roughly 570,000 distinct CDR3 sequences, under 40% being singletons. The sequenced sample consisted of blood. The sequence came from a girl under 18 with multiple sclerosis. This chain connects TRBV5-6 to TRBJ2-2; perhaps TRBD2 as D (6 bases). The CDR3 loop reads CASSWDSNTGELFF. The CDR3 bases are TGTGCCAGCAGCTGGGACTCCAACACCGGGGAGCTGTTTTTT.